The rows below give T cell receptor beta chains drawn from one sample of a study of blood T cells in healthy people across ages. TCRdb called the 5' RACE reads again in MiXCR, with one record for every CDR3 protein. The sample has over a million distinct CDR3 sequences, 35% to 55% seen once; the top ten hold around 18%. The sample was blood. The source is a woman aged 60 to 75 in good health. Both conserved end residues are part of each CDR3. The D gene is left open where the match is weak. Rows may omit the clone size; those that give it use once, few, many or a size class.

-	TRBV24-1	TRBJ2-7	TRBD1	TGTGCCACCAGTGACCGGACAGGGTCCTACGAGCAGTACTTC	CATSDRTGSYEQYF
many	TRBV25-1	TRBJ2-1	-	TGTGCCAGCAGTGAGGGGAGTGGGCACAATGAGCAGTTCTTC	CASSEGSGHNEQFF
-	TRBV5-1	TRBJ2-5	TRBD2	TGCGCCAGCCGGATGGCGGGAGGGACTCCGTCGGAGACCCAGTACTTC	CASRMAGGTPSETQYF
-	TRBV5-1	TRBJ2-7	TRBD1	TGCGCCAGCAGCTTGACAGGACAGGGGATACCGTACTTC	CASSLTGQGIPYF
-	TRBV15	TRBJ2-3	TRBD2	TGTGCCGCCAGCAGAGATTGGCCTCGGGCTAGCGGGAGAGCAGATACGCAGTATTTT	CAASRDWPRASGRADTQYF
-	TRBV5-6	TRBJ1-6	-	TGTGCCAGCAGTTCCGGGGGCTCGGCCCTCCACTTT	CASSSGGSALHF
-	TRBV5-1	TRBJ2-1	TRBD2	TGCGCCAGCAGCTTGGGCCCTGCAAGCGGGAGCTCCTACAATGAGCAGTTCTTC	CASSLGPASGSSYNEQFF
-	TRBV5-1	TRBJ2-1	TRBD2	TGCGCCAGCAGCCCGCGCCCGACTAGCGGAGCCTCCTACAATGAGCAGTTCTTC	CASSPRPTSGASYNEQFF
-	TRBV6-6	TRBJ2-5	TRBD1	TGTGCCAGCAGCGCGGACAGGCTTAATGAGCAGTACTTC	CASSADRLNEQYF
few	TRBV5-1	TRBJ2-1	-	TGCGCCAGCAGCTTGGCCCCGGGGACCACTGACTACAATGAGCAGTTCTTC	CASSLAPGTTDYNEQFF
-	TRBV6-5	TRBJ2-6	-	TGTGCCAGCAGTTACGTGGTCTCTGGGGCCAACGTCCTGACTTTC	CASSYVVSGANVLTF
-	TRBV7-2	TRBJ2-3	-	TGTGCCAGCAGCTTAGTACAGGCCACAGATACGCAGTATTTT	CASSLVQATDTQYF
-	TRBV11-1	TRBJ2-6	TRBD1	TGTGCCAGCAGCTTAGCGTGGAGGACAGGGGGGACGGGGTCTGGGGCCAACGTCCTGACTTTC	CASSLAWRTGGTGSGANVLTF
few	TRBV27	TRBJ2-3	-	TGTGCCAGCAGGAGGACTTACACAGATACGCAGTATTTT	CASRRTYTDTQYF
once	TRBV3-1	TRBJ2-6	-	TGTGCCAGCAGCCGCTCCGGCACAGGACCCTCTGGGGCCAACGTCCTGACTTTC	CASSRSGTGPSGANVLTF
-	TRBV28	TRBJ1-2	-	TGTGCCAGCGCCACCAACCCTCCGGGGGTCTGGGGCTACACCTTC	CASATNPPGVWGYTF
many	TRBV9	TRBJ2-3	-	TGTGCCAGCAGCCCCGGTCGCGATACGCAGTATTTT	CASSPGRDTQYF
few	TRBV10-3	TRBJ2-3	-	TGTGCCATCAGTAACCCCGGGGAGGTAGATACGCAGTATTTT	CAISNPGEVDTQYF
-	TRBV7-9	TRBJ2-5	-	TGTGCCAGCAGCTTAGCCGGACAGCCCCAAGAGACCCAGTACTTC	CASSLAGQPQETQYF
few	TRBV29-1	TRBJ2-7	-	TGCAGCGTTGAAGGCTCCTCCGGGGGCAGGGCCTACGAGCAGTACTTC	CSVEGSSGGRAYEQYF
-	TRBV7-9	TRBJ2-7	TRBD2	TGTGCCAGCAGCTCGTCGGGACTAGCGGGAGGTTCCTACGAGCAGTACTTC	CASSSSGLAGGSYEQYF
few	TRBV2	TRBJ2-2	-	TGTGCCAGCAGTGCCCTAGAAGCTACCGGGGAGCTGTTTTTT	CASSALEATGELFF
few	TRBV6-5	TRBJ2-3	-	TGTGCCAGCAGTTACGAACCCTCAGATACGCAGTATTTT	CASSYEPSDTQYF
-	TRBV27	TRBJ2-3	-	TGTGCCAGCAAACCATTAGAGGCTAAGACAGATACGCAGTATTTT	CASKPLEAKTDTQYF
-	TRBV28	TRBJ1-1	-	TGTGCCAGCAGTCCTCGGGGGTCAGGCACTGAAGCTTTCTTT	CASSPRGSGTEAFF
-	TRBV27	TRBJ2-5	-	TGTGCCAGCAGTACGTTTGGGGGCGCAAGGCAAGAGACCCAGTACTTC	CASSTFGGARQETQYF
-	TRBV28	TRBJ2-5	TRBD2	TGTGCCAGCAGACCAAGCGGGAGCGGAACCCATGAGCAGTACTTC	CASRPSGSGTHEQYF
few	TRBV3-1	TRBJ2-3	-	TGTGCCAGCAGTGGGGGGTTTACAGATACGCAGTATTTT	CASSGGFTDTQYF
-	TRBV20-1	TRBJ2-5	-	TGCAGTGCTAGGGGGAGCGGCCAAGAGACCCAGTACTTC	CSARGSGQETQYF
-	TRBV24-1	TRBJ2-1	TRBD2	TGTGCCACCAGTGACCGACTAGCGGGTTACAATGAGCAGTTCTTC	CATSDRLAGYNEQFF
-	TRBV9	TRBJ2-1	-	TGTGCCAGCAGCGTAGGCCGGAGAGGCTACAATGAGCAGTTCTTC	CASSVGRRGYNEQFF
-	TRBV29-1	TRBJ2-1	-	TGCAGCGTTCGGAACAATGAGCAGGTCTTC	CSVRNNEQVF
-	TRBV9	TRBJ1-2	-	TGTGCCAGCACCCCTAGTAACTATGGCTACACCTTC	CASTPSNYGYTF
few	TRBV4-2	TRBJ2-1	TRBD2	TGTGCCAGCAGCCAGAGCGGGAGAACCTACAATGAGCAGTTCTTC	CASSQSGRTYNEQFF
few	TRBV3-1	TRBJ2-3	-	TGTGCCAGCAGCCATTATAAGAGCACAGATACGCAGTATTTT	CASSHYKSTDTQYF
-	TRBV4-2	TRBJ2-3	-	TGTGCCAGCAGCCAAGAGGGCGGGGATCCCACAGATACGCAGTATTTT	CASSQEGGDPTDTQYF
-	TRBV5-1	TRBJ2-7	TRBD2	TGCGCCAGCAGCTCGCCGACTAGCGCGGAACAGACCTACAAGCAGTACTTC	CASSSPTSAEQTYKQYF
few	TRBV2	TRBJ2-1	-	TGTGCCAGCAGTGATTCCCCCCCGGGGAGCAATGAGCAGTTCTTC	CASSDSPPGSNEQFF